This entry features one T cell receptor beta chain sequence. What it recognizes is unknown. Clones were sequenced by immunoSEQ multiplex PCR, and TCRdb holds only the in-frame ones, with some missing. The sample has about 79,000 clones; 90% are singletons. The data were obtained in a study of OX40 agonist ivuxolimab in advanced cancers. Study as a whole: Previous treatment with anti-PD-1, anti-PD-L1 or anti-CTLA-4 therapy was allowed; about 37% had received some.

CDR1 SGHRS and CDR2 YFSETQ come from the germline V gene. This CDR3 comprises 15 residues. The ends lost 1 base at V and 8 bases at J; junction bases unmatched: 9. Overall study results and limits: Patients who responded partially at 0.1-3.0 mg/kg showed clonal expansion ranking among the lowest. CD8+ T cells averaged more expanded clones than CD4+. At doses 0.1 to 3.0 mg/kg, CD4+ and CD8+ clones expanded.

This specimen consisted of CD4+ or CD8+ T cells sorted from blood, obtained in a trial of the OX40 agonist ivuxolimab. This receptor was taken from an adult with an advanced solid tumor such as melanoma, head and neck, liver or kidney cancer. The rearrangement uses TRBV5-1 and TRBJ2-1; 7 positions match TRBD1. This CDR3 reads CASSLRGPVVDEQFF. CDR3 DNA sequence: TGCGCCAGCAGCTTGAGGGGGCCCGTCGTCGATGAGCAGTTCTTC.